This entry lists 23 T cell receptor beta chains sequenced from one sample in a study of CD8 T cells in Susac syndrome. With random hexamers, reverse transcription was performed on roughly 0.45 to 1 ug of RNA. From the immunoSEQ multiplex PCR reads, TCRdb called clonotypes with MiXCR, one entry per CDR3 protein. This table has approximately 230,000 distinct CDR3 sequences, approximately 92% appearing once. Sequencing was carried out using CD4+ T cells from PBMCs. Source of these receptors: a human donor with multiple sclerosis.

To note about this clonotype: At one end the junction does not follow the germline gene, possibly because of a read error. The CDR3 sequence: CAWEPRRTWRGF. The CDR3 nucleotides are TGTGCCTGGGAACCAAGGCGGACTTGGCGGGGCTTT. The chain links TRBV30 to TRBJ1-1; D unclear. Germline V gene lookup returns CDR1 GTSNPN and CDR2 SVGIG (reference sequence). This CDR3 has 12 residues.

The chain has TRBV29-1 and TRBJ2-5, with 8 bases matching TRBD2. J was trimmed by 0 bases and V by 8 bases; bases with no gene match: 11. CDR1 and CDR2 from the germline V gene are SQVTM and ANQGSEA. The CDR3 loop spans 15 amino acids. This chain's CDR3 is CSILASGSYQETQYF. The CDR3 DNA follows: TGCAGCATCCTTGCTAGCGGGTCGTACCAAGAGACCCAGTACTTC.

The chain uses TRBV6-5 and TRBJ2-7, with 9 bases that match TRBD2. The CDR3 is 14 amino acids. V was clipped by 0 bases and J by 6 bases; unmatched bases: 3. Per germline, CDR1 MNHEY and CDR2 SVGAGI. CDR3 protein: CASSYSTSGSEQYV. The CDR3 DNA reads TGTGCCAGCAGTTACTCGACTAGCGGCTCCGAGCAGTACGTC.

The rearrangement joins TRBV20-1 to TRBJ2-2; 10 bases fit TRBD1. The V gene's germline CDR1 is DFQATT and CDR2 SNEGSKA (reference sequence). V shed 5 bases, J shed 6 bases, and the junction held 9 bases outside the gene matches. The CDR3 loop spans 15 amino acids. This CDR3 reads CSAETGGVSSGELFF. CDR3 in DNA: TGCAGTGCTGAGACAGGGGGCGTTTCGTCCGGGGAGCTGTTTTTT.

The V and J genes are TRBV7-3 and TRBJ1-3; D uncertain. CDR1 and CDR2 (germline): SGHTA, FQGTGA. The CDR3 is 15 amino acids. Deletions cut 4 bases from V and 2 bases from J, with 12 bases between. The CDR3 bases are TGTGCCAGCAGCTCCAGTGGTCTCCCTGGAAACACCATATATTTT. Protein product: CASSSSGLPGNTIYF.

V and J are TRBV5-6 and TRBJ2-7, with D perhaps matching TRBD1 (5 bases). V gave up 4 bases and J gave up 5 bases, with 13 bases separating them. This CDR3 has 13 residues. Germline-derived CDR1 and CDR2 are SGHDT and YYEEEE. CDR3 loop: CASSPGRGNEQYF. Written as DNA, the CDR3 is TGTGCCAGCAGCCCCGGTAGGGGTAACGAGCAGTACTTC.

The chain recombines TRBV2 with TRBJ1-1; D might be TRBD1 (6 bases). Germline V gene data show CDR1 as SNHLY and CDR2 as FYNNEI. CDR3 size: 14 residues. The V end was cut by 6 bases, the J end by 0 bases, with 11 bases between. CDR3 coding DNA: TGTGCCAGCAGGTCTACAGGGATGAACACTGAAGCTTTCTTT. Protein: CASRSTGMNTEAFF.

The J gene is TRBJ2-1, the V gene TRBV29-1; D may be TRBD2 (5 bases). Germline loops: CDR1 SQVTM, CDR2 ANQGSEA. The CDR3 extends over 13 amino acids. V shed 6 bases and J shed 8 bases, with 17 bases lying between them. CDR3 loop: CSVALVEGYEQFF. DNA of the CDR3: TGCAGCGTCGCGCTGGTAGAGGGCTATGAGCAGTTCTTC.

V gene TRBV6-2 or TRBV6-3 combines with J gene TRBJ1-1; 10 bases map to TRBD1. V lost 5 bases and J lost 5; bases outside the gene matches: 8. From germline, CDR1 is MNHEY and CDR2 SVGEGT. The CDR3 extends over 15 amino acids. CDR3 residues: CASSTGTGVSTEAFF. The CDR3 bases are TGTGCCAGCAGTACCGGGACAGGGGTCTCAACTGAAGCTTTCTTT.

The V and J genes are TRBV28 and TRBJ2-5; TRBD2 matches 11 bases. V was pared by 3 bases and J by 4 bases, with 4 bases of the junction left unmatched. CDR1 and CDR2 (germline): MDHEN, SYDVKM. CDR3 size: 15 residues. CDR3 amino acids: CASSFSSGGPETQYF. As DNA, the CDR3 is TGTGCCAGCAGTTTTTCTAGCGGGGGGCCAGAGACCCAGTACTTC.

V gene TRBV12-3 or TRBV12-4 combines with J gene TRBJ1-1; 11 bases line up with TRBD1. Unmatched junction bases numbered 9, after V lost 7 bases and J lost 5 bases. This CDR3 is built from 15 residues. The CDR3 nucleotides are TGTGCCAGCATCCAGGGGGGACAGGGGGGTACTGAAGCTTTCTTT. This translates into CASIQGGQGGTEAFF.

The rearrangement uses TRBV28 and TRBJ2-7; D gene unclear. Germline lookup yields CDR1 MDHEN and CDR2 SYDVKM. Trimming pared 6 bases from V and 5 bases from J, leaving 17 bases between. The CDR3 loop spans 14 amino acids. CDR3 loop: CASSKYDDRDEQYF. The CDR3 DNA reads TGTGCCAGCAGCAAATACGATGACCGTGACGAGCAGTACTTC.

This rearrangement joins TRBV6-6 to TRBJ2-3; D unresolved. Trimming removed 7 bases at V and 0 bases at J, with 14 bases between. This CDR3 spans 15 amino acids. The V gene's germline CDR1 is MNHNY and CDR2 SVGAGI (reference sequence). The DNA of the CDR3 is TGTGCCAGCATCCGTTCAGGACCTAGCACAGATACGCAGTATTTT. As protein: CASIRSGPSTDTQYF.

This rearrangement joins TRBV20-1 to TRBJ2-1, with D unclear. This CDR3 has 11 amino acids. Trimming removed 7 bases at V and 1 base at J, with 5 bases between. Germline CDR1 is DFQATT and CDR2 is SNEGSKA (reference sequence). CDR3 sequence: CSVSSYNEQFF. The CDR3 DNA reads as TGCAGTGTGTCTTCCTACAATGAGCAGTTCTTC.

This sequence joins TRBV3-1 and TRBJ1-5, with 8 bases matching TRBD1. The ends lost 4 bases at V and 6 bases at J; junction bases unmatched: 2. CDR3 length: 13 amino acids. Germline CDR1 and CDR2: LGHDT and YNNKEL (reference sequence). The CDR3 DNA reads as TGTGCCAGCAGCCGCGGACAGGGTCAGCCCCAGCATTTT. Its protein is CASSRGQGQPQHF.

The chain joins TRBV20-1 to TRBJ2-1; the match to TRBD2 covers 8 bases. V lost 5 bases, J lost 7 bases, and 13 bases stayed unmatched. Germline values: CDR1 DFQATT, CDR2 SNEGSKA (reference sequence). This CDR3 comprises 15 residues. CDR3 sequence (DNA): TGCAGTGCTCCCCTCGCGAGCGGGAGCAGGAATGAGCAGTTCTTC. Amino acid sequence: CSAPLASGSRNEQFF.

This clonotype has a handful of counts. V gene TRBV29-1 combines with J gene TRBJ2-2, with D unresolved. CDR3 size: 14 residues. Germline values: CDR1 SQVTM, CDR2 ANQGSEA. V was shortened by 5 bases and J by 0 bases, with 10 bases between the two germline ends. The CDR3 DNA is TGCAGCGTTCCGAGAATAGCGAACACCGGGGAGCTGTTTTTT. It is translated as CSVPRIANTGELFF.

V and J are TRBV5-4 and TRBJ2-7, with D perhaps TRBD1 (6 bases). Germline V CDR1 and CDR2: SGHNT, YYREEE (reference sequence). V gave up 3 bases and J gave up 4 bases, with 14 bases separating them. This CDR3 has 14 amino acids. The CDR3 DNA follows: TGTGCCAGCAGCTCCGGACAGCGCCGATACGAGCAGTACTTC. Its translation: CASSSGQRRYEQYF.

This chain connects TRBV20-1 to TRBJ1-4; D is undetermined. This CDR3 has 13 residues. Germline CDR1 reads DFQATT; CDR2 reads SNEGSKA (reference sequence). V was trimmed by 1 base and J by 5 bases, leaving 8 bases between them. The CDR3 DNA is TGCAGTGCTAGAGTATCGCTCAATGAAAAACTGTTTTTT. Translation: CSARVSLNEKLFF.

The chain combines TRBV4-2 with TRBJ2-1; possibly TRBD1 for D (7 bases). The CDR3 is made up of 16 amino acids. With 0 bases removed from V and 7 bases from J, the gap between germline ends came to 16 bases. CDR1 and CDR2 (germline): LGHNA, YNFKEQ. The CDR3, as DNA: TGTGCCAGCAGCCAAGACCCAGGGGGGAGCGGGAATGAGCAGTTCTTC. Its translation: CASSQDPGGSGNEQFF.

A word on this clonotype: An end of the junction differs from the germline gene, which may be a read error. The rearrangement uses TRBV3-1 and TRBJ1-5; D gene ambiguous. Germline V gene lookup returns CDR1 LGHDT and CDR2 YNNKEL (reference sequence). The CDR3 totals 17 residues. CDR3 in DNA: TGTGCCAGCAGCCAAGAGCTGGCGCTCTCGGGCAATCAGCCCCAGCTTTTT. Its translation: CASSQELALSGNQPQLF.

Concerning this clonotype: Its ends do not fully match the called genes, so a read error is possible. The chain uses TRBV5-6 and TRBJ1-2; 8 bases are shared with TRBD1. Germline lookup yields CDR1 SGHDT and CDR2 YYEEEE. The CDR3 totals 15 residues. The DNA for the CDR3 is TGTGCCAGCAGCTCAGAACGGACAGGGAACTATGGCAACACCTTC. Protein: CASSSERTGNYGNTF.

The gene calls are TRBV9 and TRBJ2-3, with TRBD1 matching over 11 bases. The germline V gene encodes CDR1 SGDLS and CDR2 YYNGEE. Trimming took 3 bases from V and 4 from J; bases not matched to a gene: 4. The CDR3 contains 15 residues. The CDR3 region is CASSEGQGGPDTQYF. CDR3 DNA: TGTGCCAGCAGCGAGGGACAGGGGGGGCCAGATACGCAGTATTTT.